This paragraph covers one T cell receptor (beta chain) sequence. This clonotype was counted many times. Its antigen is still unknown. Base qualities are not at hand, and no much larger clone is one base apart. From V the trimming removes 5 bases and from J it removes 2 bases, while the gene matches leave 4 bases of the junction unaccounted for. Spanning cysteine to phenylalanine, the CDR3 consists of 14 amino acids. The kept DNA is CDR3 alone, 42 bases in frame from the first base. CDR1 and CDR2 are read off the germline V gene as MNHNS and SASEGT. The TCR beta CDR3 regions were amplified from RNA transcripts. The TCR CDR3 was subjected to a first round of RT-PCR using the HTBI primer set and the Qiagen OneStep RT-PCR kit. A second multiplex PCR round built the libraries, followed by size selection and purification. Sequencing of the libraries was done on an Illumina HiSeq2000 using paired-end 100 bp reads. Regarding the original processing steps: Raw data were processed with SOAPnuke, discarding reads with adapters, uncalled bases, mean Phred below 15, or no exact constant-primer or identifier match. High-quality paired reads were merged with COPE v1.2.5, and unique nucleotide sequences were defined as clonotypes. Clonotypes were aligned to IMGT TRBV, TRBD and TRBJ reference segments using MiTCR v1.1. The analysis was restricted to V-J combinations with a frequency above 0.0001, which together covered roughly 99% of the repertoires. The TCS score was defined as the ratio of F50 (clonal expansion) to E x V (chaos), calculated using BLOSUM62-based TCRdist between CDR3 peptides within each V-J. Welch's t-statistics and random forest reduced some 510 V-J features to about 13, which were used in a naive Bayes classifier (R e1071). TCRdb handled the public reads itself, with Q25 trimming in fastp and clone calling in MiXCR, and kept productive beta chains. Rows are combined by CDR3 protein, so each entry shows the most common genes and DNA. These V and J calls derive from TCRdb rather than the authors' analysis. For this sample there are a few hundred thousand distinct CDR3 sequences; roughly 14% appear just once. The top ten constitute 6.5% to 8% of the sample.

A patient counted as having stable Graves' hyperthyroidism if no progression to ophthalmopathy occurred over 18 months of follow-up. Hyperthyroidism patients were newly diagnosed, with disease duration under 2 months, and aged 18 to 65 years. Exclusion was applied to patients with uncontrolled infections, other autoimmune diseases, pregnancy or lactation. Diagnoses relied on clinical symptoms, serum thyroxine and TRAb, thyroid ultrasound and orbital computed tomography. PBMCs were separated from under 12 ml of fresh peripheral blood using Ficoll-Paque density gradient centrifugation. Total RNA was extracted using Trizol reagent, and RNA quality was assessed on an Agilent 2100 Bioanalyzer. The record originates from a study of T cells in Graves' hyperthyroidism and ophthalmopathy (dated by TCRdb to about 2019). Concerning the study at large: Peripheral blood was collected at initial diagnosis, before any treatment. After sampling, hyperthyroidism patients received methimazole starting at 30 mg daily, and ophthalmopathy patients received high-dose intravenous methylprednisolone. In addition, the study compared T-cell repertoires in thyroid tissue and in blood from five or six Graves' hyperthyroidism patients. The roughly 91 discovery patients were randomly split 7:3 into training and test sets. According to the paper, TCR Vbeta CDR3 sequencing was carried out on 135 peripheral blood samples, which came from 40 to 45 ophthalmopathy, approximately 78 hyperthyroidism and some 17 progressor patients. To identify TCR V-J signatures that set the groups apart, the researchers used a discovery cohort of roughly 100 patients, made up of fewer than 50 with Graves' ophthalmopathy and some 55 with stable Graves' hyperthyroidism. Whether ophthalmopathy could be predicted prospectively was tested in an independent validation cohort made up of 18 hyperthyroidism patients plus 17 patients who later progressed to ophthalmopathy. Study-wide findings and limitations: Most expanded thyroid clonotypes (frequency above 0.001) were also found in blood, which suggests that blood repertoires may mirror thyroid immune responses. Sample size was not statistically predetermined, and investigators were not blinded to group allocation. In validation, the model predicted progression to ophthalmopathy a median of about 6 months before onset, with about 70% sensitivity and just under 75% specificity. A model built on a 13 V-J signature distinguished ophthalmopathy from stable hyperthyroidism, reaching about 88% sensitivity and under 84% specificity in cross-validation and 80%/75% in testing.

The clonotype comes from a woman in her twenties or thirties with Graves' hyperthyroidism. This sequence uses TRBV6-1 and TRBJ2-7, with 9 bases matching TRBD1. Sequences were obtained from blood. The CDR3 here reads CASSLGTGPYEQYF. The nucleotides are TGTGCCAGCAGTTTAGGGACAGGGCCCTACGAGCAGTACTTC.